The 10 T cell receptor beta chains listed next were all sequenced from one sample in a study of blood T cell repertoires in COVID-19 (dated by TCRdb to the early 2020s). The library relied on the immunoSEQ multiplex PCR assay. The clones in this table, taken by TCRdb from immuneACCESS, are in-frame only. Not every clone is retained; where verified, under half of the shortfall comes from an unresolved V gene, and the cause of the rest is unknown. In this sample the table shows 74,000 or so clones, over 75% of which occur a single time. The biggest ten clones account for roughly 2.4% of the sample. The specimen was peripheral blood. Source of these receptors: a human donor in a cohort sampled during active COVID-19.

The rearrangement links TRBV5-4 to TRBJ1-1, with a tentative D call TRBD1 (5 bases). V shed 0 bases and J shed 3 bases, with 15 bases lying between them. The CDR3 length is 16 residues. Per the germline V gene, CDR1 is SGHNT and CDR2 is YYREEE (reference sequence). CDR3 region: CASSLGVGGSDTEAFF. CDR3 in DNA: TGTGCCAGCAGCTTGGGGGTCGGGGGGTCGGACACTGAAGCTTTCTTT.

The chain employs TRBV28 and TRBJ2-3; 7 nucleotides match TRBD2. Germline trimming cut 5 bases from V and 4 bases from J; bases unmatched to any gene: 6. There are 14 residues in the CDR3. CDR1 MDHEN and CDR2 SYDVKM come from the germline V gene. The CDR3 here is CASSATSRPDTQYF. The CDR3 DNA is TGTGCCAGCAGTGCGACTAGCCGCCCAGATACGCAGTATTTT.

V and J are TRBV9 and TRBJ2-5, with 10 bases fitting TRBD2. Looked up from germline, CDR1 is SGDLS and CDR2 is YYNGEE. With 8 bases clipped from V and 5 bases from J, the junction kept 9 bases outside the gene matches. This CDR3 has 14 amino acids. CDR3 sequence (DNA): TGTGCCAGTTCCTTAGCGGGAGGTGTGGAGACCCAGTACTTC. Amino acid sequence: CASSLAGGVETQYF.

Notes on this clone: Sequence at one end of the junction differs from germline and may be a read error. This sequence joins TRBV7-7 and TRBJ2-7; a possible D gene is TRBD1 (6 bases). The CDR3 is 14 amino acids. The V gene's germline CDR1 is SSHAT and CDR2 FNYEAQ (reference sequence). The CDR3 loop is CASSLRDTSYEQYF. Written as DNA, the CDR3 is TGTGCTAGCAGCTTACGGGACACCTCCTACGAGCAGTACTTC.

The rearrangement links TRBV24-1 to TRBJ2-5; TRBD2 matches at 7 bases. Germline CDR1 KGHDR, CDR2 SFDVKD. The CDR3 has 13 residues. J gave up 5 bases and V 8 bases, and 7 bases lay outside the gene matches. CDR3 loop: CATNGAGGETQYF. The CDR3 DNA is TGTGCCACCAATGGGGCCGGGGGGGAGACCCAGTACTTC.

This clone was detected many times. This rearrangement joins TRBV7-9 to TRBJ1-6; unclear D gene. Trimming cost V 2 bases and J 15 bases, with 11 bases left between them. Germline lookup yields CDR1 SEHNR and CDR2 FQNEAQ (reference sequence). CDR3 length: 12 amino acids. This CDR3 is CASSLHGNHLHF. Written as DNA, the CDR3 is TGTGCCAGCAGCTTACACGGGAATCACCTCCACTTT.

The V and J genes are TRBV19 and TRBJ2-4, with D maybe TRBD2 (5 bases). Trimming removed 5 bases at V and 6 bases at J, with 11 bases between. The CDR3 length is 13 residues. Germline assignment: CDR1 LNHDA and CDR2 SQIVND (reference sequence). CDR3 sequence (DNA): TGTGCCAGTAGTTACCCGGCGGGAAACATTCAGTACTTC. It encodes CASSYPAGNIQYF.

In DNA, the CDR3 is TGTGCCAGTAGTATAGATCGCAGGGGCGCAGATACGCAGTATTTT. Translation: CASSIDRRGADTQYF. The V and J genes are TRBV19 and TRBJ2-3, with D maybe TRBD1 (6 bases). Germline lookup yields CDR1 LNHDA and CDR2 SQIVND (reference sequence). The CDR3 sequence is 15 residues long. Trimming stripped 0 bases from V and 4 bases from J, with 11 bases between.

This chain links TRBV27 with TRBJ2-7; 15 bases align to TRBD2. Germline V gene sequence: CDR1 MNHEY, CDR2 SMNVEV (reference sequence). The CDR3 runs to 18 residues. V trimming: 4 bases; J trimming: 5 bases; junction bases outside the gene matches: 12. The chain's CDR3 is CASSSWTSGRAGTHEQYF. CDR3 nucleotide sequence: TGTGCCAGCAGTTCCTGGACTAGCGGGAGGGCCGGTACTCACGAGCAGTACTTC.

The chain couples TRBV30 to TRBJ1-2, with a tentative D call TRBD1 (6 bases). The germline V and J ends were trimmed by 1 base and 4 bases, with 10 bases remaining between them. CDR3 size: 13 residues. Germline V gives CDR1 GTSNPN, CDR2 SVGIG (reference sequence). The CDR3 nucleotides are TGTGCCTGGAGTGCGGACAGCTTCTATGGCTACACCTTC. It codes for CAWSADSFYGYTF.